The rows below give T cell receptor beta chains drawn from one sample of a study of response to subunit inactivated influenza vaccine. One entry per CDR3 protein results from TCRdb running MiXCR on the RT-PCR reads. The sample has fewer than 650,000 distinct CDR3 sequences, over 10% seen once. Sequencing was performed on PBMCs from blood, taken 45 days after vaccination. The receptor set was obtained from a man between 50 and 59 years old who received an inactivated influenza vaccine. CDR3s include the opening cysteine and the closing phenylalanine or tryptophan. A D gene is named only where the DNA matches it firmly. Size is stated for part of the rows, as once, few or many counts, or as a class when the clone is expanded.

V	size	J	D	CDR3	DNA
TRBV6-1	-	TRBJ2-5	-	CASSPRPGQTSQETQYF	TGTGCCAGCAGTCCACGCCCTGGACAGACTTCTCAAGAGACCCAGTACTTC
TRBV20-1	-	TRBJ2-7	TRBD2	CSVHTSGAYSEQYF	TGCAGTGTCCACACTAGCGGGGCCTACTCCGAGCAGTACTTC
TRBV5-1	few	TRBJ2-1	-	CASSLNPLGDEQFF	TGCGCCAGCAGCTTGAACCCGCTGGGCGATGAGCAGTTCTTC
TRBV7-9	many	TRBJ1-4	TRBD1	CASSTGTGGGHEKLFF	TGTGCCAGCAGCACCGGGACAGGGGGCGGGCATGAAAAACTGTTTTTT
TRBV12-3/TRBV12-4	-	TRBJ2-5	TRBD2	CASSPGVVAGLQETQYF	TGTGCCAGCAGTCCAGGGGTAGTAGCGGGGTTGCAAGAGACCCAGTACTTC
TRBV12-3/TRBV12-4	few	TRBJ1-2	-	CASSLGATGDYGYTF	TGTGCCAGCAGTTTAGGTGCCACCGGGGACTATGGCTACACCTTC
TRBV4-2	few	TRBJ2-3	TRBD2	CASSQERLAAPDTQYF	TGTGCCAGCAGCCAAGAAAGGCTAGCGGCCCCAGATACGCAGTATTTT
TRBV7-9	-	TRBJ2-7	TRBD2	CASSYEPSGLNEQYF	TGTGCCAGCAGCTATGAACCTAGCGGGTTGAACGAGCAGTACTTC
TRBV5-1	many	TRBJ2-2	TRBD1	CASSYGTVTGELFF	TGCGCCAGCAGCTACGGGACAGTCACCGGGGAGCTGTTTTTT
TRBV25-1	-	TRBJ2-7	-	CASSQTPGQGPSFYEQYF	TGTGCCAGCAGCCAAACCCCTGGGCAGGGGCCTTCTTTCTACGAGCAGTACTTC
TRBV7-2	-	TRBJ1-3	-	CASSGGAGYGNTIYF	TGTGCCAGCAGCGGAGGGGCAGGGTATGGAAACACCATATATTTT
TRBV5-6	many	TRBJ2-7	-	CASSLIEQGRYEQYF	TGTGCCAGCAGCTTGATCGAACAGGGAAGGTACGAGCAGTACTTC
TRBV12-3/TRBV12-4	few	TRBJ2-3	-	CASSSLRQSTDTQYF	TGTGCCAGCAGTTCCCTCAGGCAGAGCACAGATACGCAGTATTTT
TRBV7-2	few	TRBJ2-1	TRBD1	CASSRDRGRNEQFF	TGTGCCAGCAGCCGGGACAGGGGTCGCAATGAGCAGTTCTTC
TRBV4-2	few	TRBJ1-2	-	CASSQDVNYGYTF	TGTGCCAGCAGCCAAGACGTTAACTATGGCTACACCTTC
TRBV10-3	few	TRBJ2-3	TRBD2	CAISRTSGDTDTQYF	TGTGCCATCAGCAGGACTAGCGGGGACACAGATACGCAGTATTTT
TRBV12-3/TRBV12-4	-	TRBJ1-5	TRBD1	CASSEGTGVAQPQHF	TGTGCCAGCAGCGAGGGCACAGGGGTGGCTCAGCCCCAGCATTTT
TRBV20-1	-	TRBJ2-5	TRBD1	CSVKRTGAETQYF	TGCAGTGTCAAGAGAACAGGGGCAGAGACCCAGTACTTC
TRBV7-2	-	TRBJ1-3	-	CASSELPEAAGNTIYF	TGTGCCAGCAGCGAGCTCCCCGAGGCAGCGGGAAACACCATATATTTT
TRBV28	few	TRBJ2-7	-	CASIGRPSYEQYF	TGTGCCAGCATCGGCAGGCCATCCTACGAGCAGTACTTC
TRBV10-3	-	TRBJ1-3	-	CAILRASGNTIYF	TGTGCCATCCTCCGGGCATCTGGAAACACCATATATTTT
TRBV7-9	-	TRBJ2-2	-	CASSLLLGQITGELFF	TGTGCCAGCAGCTTACTTCTTGGCCAGATAACCGGGGAGCTGTTTTTT
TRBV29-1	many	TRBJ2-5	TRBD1	CSVIRDRETQYF	TGCAGCGTCATCCGGGACAGGGAGACCCAGTACTTC
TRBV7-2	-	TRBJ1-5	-	CASTIGTGPNQPQHF	TGTGCCAGCACCATTGGGACCGGGCCAAATCAGCCCCAGCATTTT
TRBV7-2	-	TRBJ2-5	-	CASSLEQGRVTQYF	TGTGCCAGCAGCTTAGAGCAGGGGAGAGTGACCCAGTACTTC
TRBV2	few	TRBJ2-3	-	CASSELGTDTQYF	TGTGCCAGCAGTGAACTGGGAACAGATACGCAGTATTTT
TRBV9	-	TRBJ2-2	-	CASSVNPGATGELFF	TGTGCCAGCAGCGTAAATCCAGGGGCCACCGGGGAGCTGTTTTTT
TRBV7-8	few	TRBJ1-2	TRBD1	CASSLGGQAYGYTF	TGTGCCAGCAGCTTGGGTGGACAGGCCTATGGCTACACCTTC
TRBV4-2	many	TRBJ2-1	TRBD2	CASSQAQRDYNEQFF	TGTGCCAGCAGCCAAGCCCAGCGGGACTACAATGAGCAGTTCTTC
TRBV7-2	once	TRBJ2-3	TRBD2	CASSPGTSGPTDTQYF	TGTGCCAGCAGCCCAGGGACTAGCGGTCCCACAGATACGCAGTATTTT
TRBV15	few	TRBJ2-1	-	CATSPQGNEQFF	TGTGCCACCAGCCCTCAGGGTAATGAGCAGTTCTTC
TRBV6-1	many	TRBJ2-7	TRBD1	CASRIWGQTTNPYEQYF	TGTGCCAGCAGAATCTGGGGACAGACGACTAACCCCTACGAGCAGTACTTC
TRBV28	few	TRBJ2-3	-	CATDSRSTDTQYF	TGTGCCACCGACTCCCGGAGCACAGATACGCAGTATTTT
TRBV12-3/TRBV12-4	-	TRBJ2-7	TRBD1	CASNQGASGYEQYF	TGTGCCAGCAACCAGGGGGCATCAGGTTACGAGCAGTACTTC
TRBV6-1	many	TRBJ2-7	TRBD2	CASSERTRGGEQYF	TGTGCCAGCAGTGAACGGACTAGGGGAGGCGAGCAGTACTTC
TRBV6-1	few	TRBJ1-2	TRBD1	CASSDRTGAGTIYGYTF	TGTGCCAGCAGTGATCGGACAGGGGCCGGGACCATCTATGGCTACACCTTC
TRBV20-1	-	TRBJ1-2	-	CSARATGPPYGYTF	TGCAGTGCTAGAGCCACGGGGCCCCCTTATGGCTACACCTTC
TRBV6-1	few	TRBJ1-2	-	CASSRYQGNGDYGYTF	TGTGCCAGCAGCCGATACCAGGGGAATGGGGACTATGGCTACACCTTC
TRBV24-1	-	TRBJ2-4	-	CATSDLQGIAKNIQYF	TGTGCCACCAGTGATTTGCAGGGGATAGCCAAAAACATTCAGTACTTC
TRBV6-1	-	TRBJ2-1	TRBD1	CASKKTGADNEQFF	TGTGCCAGCAAAAAGACAGGGGCTGACAATGAGCAGTTCTTC
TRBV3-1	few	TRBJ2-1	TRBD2	CASSQGAGSEFF	TGTGCCAGCAGCCAAGGAGCGGGGTCCGAGTTCTTC
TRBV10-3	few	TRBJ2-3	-	CAISVGAFPDTQYF	TGTGCCATCAGTGTTGGGGCCTTTCCAGATACGCAGTATTTT
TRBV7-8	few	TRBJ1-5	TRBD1	CASSGQGWNHQPQHF	TGTGCCAGCAGCGGACAGGGATGGAACCATCAGCCCCAGCATTTT
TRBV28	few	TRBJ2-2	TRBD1	CASRTFFRVTGVTGELFF	TGTGCCAGCCGCACTTTCTTCCGGGTGACAGGGGTCACCGGGGAGCTGTTTTTT
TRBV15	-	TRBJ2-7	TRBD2	CATSGGTSGYEQYF	TGTGCCACCAGCGGGGGGACTAGCGGGTACGAGCAGTACTTC